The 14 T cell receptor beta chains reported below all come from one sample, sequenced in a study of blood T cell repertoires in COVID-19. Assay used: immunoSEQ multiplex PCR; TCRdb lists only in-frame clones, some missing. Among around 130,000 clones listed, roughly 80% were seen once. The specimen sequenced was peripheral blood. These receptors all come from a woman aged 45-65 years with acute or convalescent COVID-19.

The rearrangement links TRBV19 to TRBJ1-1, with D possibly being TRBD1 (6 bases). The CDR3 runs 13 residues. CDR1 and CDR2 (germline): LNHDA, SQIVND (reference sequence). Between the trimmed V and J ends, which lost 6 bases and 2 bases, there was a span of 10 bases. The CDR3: CASRGRGNTEAFF. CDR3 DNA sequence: TGTGCCAGTAGGGGCAGGGGTAACACTGAAGCTTTCTTT.

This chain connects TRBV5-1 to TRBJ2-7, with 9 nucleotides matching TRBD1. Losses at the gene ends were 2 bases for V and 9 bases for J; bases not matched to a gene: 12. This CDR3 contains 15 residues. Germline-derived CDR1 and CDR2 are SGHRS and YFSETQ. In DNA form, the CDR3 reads TGCGCCAGCAGCTTTACCGAACCGGGACAGGGTGCGCAGTACTTC. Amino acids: CASSFTEPGQGAQYF.

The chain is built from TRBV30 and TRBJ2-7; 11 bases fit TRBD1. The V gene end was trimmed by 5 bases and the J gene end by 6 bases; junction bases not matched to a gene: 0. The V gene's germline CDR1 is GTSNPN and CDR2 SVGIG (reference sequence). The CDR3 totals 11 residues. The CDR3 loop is CAWGTGGEQYF. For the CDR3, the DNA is TGTGCCTGGGGGACAGGGGGCGAGCAGTACTTC.

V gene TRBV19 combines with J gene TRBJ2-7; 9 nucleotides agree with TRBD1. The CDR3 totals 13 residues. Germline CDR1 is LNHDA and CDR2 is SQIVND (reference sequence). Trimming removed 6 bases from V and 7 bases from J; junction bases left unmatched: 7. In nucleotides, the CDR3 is TGTGCCAGTAGCATTACAGGGGGCTGGGAGCAGTACTTC. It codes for CASSITGGWEQYF.

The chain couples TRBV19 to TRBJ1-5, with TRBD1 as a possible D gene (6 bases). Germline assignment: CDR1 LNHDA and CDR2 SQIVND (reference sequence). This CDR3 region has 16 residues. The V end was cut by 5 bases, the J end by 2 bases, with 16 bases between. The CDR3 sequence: CASSENGGPGNQPQHF. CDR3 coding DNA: TGTGCCAGTAGTGAGAACGGGGGGCCGGGCAATCAGCCCCAGCATTTT.

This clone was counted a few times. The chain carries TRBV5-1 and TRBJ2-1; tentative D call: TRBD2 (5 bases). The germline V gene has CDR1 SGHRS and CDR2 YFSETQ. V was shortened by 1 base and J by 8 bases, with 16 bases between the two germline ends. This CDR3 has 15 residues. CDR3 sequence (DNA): TGCGCCAGCAGCTTGTGGGGTGATGACGGGGATGAGCAGTTCTTC. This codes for CASSLWGDDGDEQFF. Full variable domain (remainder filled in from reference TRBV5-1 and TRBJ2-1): KAGVTQTPRYLIKTRGQQVTLSCSPISGHRSVSWYQQTPGQGLQFLFEYFSETQRNKGNFPGRFSGRQFSNSRSEMNVSTLELGDSALYLCASSLWGDDGDEQFFGPGTRLTVL.

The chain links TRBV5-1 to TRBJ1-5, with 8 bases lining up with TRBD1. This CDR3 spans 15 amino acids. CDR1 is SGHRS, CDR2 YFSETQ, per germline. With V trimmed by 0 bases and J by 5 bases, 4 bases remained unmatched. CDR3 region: CASSLVTGGDQPQHF. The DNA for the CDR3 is TGCGCCAGCAGCTTGGTTACAGGGGGTGATCAGCCCCAGCATTTT.

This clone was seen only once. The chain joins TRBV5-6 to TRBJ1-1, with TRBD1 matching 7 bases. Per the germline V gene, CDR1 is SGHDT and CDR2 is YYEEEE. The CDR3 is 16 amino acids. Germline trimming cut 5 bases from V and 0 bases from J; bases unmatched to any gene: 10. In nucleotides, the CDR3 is TGTGCCAGCAGTTTTACCTCAGGGGGTTTGAACACTGAAGCTTTCTTT. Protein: CASSFTSGGLNTEAFF.

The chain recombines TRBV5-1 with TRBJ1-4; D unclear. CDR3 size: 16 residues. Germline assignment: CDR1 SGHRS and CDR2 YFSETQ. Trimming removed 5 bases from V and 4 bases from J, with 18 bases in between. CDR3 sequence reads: CASSGMGSGGNEKLFF. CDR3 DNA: TGCGCCAGCAGTGGGATGGGTTCTGGAGGTAATGAAAAACTGTTTTTT. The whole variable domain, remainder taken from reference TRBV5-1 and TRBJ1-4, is KAGVTQTPRYLIKTRGQQVTLSCSPISGHRSVSWYQQTPGQGLQFLFEYFSETQRNKGNFPGRFSGRQFSNSRSEMNVSTLELGDSALYLCASSGMGSGGNEKLFFGSGTQLSVL.

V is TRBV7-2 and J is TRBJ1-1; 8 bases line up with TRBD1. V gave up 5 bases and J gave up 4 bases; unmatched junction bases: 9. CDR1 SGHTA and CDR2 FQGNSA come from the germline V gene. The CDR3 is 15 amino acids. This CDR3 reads CASSPYRGSGTEAFF. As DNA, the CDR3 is TGTGCCAGCAGCCCATACAGGGGGTCGGGCACTGAAGCTTTCTTT.

In DNA, the CDR3 is TGTGCCAGCAGTGATCCACAGGTTCCTCAGGGGGTTGCCACAGATACGCAGTATTTT. Amino acids: CASSDPQVPQGVATDTQYF. The J gene is TRBJ2-3, the V gene TRBV2; 7 bases match TRBD1. V was pared by 3 bases and J by 2 bases, with 17 bases of the junction left unmatched. The germline CDR1 and CDR2 sequences are SNHLY and FYNNEI. This CDR3 is built from 19 residues.

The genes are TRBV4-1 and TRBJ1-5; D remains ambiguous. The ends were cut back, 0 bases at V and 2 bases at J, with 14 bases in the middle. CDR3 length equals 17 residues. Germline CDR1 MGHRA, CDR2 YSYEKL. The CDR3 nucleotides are TGCGCCAGCAGCCAAGACAGGTTATTCGATCGCAATCAGCCCCAGCATTTT. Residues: CASSQDRLFDRNQPQHF.

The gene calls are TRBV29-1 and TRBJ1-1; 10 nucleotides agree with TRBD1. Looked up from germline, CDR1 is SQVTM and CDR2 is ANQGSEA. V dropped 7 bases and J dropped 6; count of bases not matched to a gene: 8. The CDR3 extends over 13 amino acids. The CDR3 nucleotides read TGCAGCGCCGAGGGACAGGGGATGGCTGAAGCTTTCTTT. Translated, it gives CSAEGQGMAEAFF.

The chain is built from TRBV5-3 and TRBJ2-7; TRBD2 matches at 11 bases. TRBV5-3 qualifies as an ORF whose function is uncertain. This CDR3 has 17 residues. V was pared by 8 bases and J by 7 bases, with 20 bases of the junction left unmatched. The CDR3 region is CARDSTSGVLHAWEQYF. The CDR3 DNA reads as TGTGCCAGGGACTCGACTAGCGGGGTACTACATGCCTGGGAGCAGTACTTC.